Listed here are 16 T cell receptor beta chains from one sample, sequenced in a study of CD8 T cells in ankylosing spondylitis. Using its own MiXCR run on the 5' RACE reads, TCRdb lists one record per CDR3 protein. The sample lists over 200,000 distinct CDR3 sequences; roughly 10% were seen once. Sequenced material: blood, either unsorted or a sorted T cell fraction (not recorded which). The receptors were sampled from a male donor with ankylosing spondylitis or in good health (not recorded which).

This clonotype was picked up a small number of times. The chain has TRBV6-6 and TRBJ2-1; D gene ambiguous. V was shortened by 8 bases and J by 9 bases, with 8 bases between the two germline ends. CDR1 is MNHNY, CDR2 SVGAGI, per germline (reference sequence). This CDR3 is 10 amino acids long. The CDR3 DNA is TGTGCCAGCTCGGGCAGTGAGCAGTTCTTC. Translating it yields CASSGSEQFF.

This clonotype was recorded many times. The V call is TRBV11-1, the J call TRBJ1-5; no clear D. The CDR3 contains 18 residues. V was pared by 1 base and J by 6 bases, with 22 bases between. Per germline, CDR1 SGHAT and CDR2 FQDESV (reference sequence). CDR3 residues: CASSLGTVRRGEAQPQHF. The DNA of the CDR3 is TGTGCCAGCAGCTTAGGGACGGTTAGACGGGGAGAAGCTCAGCCCCAGCATTTT.

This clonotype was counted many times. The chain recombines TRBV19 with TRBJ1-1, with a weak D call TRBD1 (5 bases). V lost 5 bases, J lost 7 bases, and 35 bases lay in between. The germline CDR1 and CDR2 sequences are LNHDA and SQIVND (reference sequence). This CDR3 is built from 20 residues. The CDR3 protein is CASSPRGGGATVRRELEAFF. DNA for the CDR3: TGTGCCAGTAGTCCCAGAGGTGGGGGAGCGACGGTACGGAGAGAGCTTGAAGCTTTCTTT. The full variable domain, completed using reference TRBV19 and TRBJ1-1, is DGGITQSPKYLFRKEGQNVTLSCEQNLNHDAMYWYRQDPGQGLRLIYYSQIVNDFQKGDIAEGYSVSREKKESFPLTVTSAQKNPTAFYLCASSPRGGGATVRRELEAFFGQGTRLTVV.

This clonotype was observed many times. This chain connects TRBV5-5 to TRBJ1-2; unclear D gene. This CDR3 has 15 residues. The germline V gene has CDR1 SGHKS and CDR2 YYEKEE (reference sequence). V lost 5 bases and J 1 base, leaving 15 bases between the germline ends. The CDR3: CASRLQDGLNYGYTF. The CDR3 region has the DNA TGTGCCAGCAGGTTGCAGGACGGGCTTAACTATGGCTACACCTTC.

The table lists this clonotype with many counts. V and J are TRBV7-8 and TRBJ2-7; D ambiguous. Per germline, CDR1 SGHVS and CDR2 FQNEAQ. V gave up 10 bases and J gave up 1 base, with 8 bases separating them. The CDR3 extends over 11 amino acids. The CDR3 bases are TGTGCCACCCGGGCTTCCTACGAGCAGTACTTC. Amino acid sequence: CATRASYEQYF.

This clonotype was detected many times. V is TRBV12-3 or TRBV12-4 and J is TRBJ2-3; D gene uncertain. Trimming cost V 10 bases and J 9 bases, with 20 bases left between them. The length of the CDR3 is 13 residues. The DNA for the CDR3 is TGTGCCACCTGTGCAGGCTCGACTTTGACGCAGTATTTT. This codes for CATCAGSTLTQYF.

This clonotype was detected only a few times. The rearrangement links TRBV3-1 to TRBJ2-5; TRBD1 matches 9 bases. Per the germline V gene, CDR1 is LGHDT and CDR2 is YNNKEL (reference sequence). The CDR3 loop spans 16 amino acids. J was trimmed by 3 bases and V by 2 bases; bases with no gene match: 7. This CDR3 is CASSQPGQGQEETQYF. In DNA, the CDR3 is TGTGCCAGCAGCCAACCGGGACAGGGTCAAGAAGAGACCCAGTACTTC.

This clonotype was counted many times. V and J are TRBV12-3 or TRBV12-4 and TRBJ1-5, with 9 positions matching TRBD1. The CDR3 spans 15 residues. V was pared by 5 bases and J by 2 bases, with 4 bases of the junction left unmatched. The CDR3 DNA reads TGTGCCAGCAGTACAGGGGGCACGGGCAATCAGCCCCAGCATTTT. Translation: CASSTGGTGNQPQHF.

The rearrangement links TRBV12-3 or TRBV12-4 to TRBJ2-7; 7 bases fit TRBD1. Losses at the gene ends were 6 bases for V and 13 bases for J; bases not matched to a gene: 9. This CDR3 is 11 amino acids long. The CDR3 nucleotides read TGTGCCAGCAGCCCAGACAGGGTTGACTACTTC. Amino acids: CASSPDRVDYF.

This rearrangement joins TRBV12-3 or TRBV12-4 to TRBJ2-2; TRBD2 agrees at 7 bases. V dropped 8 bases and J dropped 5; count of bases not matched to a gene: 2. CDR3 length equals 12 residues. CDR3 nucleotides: TGTGCCAGCGCGGGGGTAACCGGGGAGCTGTTTTTT. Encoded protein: CASAGVTGELFF.

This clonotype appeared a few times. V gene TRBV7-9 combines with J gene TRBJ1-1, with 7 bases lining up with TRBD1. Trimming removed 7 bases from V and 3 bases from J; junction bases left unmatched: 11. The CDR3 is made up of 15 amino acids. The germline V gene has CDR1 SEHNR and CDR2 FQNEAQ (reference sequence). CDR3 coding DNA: TGTGCCAGCACCTCCGGACAGGTCCTCTACACTGAAGCTTTCTTT. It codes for CASTSGQVLYTEAFF. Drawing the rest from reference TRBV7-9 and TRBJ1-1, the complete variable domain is DTGVSQNPRHKITKRGQNVTFRCDPISEHNRLYWYRQTLGQGPEFLTYFQNEAQLEKSRLLSDRFSAERPKGSFSTLEIQRTEQGDSAMYLCASTSGQVLYTEAFFGQGTRLTVV.

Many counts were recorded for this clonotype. Here the CDR3 reads CASSLGERTSNEQFF. The CDR3 DNA reads as TGTGCCAGCAGCTTAGGGGAGCGGACCAGCAATGAGCAGTTCTTC. This chain joins TRBV7-2 and TRBJ2-1; a possible D gene is TRBD2 (5 bases). The germline CDR1 and CDR2 sequences are SGHTA and FQGNSA. The CDR3 covers 15 residues. V was clipped by 1 base and J by 6 bases, with 13 bases between them.

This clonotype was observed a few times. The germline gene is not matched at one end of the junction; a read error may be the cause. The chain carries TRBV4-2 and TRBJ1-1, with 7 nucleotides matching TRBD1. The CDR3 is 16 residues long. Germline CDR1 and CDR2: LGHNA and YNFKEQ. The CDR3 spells CASRQAVGRGSTEAFF. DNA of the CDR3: TGTGCCAGCAGACAAGCGGTGGGCAGGGGGTCCACTGAAGCTTTCTTT.

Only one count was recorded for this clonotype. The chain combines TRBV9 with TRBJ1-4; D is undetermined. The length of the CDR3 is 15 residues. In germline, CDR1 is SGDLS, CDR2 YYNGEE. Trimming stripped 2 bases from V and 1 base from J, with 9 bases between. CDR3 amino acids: CASSVGAGTNEKLFF. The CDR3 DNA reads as TGTGCCAGCAGCGTGGGCGCCGGAACTAATGAAAAACTGTTTTTT. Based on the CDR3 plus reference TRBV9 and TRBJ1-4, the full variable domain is DSGVTQTPKHLITATGQRVTLRCSPRSGDLSVYWYQQSLDQGLQFLIQYYNGEERAKGNILERFSAQQFPDLHSELNLSSLELGDSALYFCASSVGAGTNEKLFFGSGTQLSVL.

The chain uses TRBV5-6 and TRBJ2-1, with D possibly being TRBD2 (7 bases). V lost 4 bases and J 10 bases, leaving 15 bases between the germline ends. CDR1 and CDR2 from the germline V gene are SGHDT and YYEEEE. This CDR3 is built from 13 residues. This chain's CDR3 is CASSGGASGEQFF. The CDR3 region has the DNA TGTGCCAGCAGCGGGGGGGCTTCAGGGGAGCAGTTCTTC.

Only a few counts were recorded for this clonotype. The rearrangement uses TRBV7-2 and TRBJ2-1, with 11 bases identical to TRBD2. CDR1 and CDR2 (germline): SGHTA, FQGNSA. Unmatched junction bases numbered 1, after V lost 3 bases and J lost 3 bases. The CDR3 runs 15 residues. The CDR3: CASSLTSGDYNEQFF. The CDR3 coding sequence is TGTGCCAGCAGCTTGACTAGCGGGGACTACAATGAGCAGTTCTTC.